A selection of T cell receptor beta chains follows, all from one sample in a study of T cells in Graves' hyperthyroidism and ophthalmopathy. TCRdb called the multiplex PCR reads again in MiXCR, with one record for every CDR3 protein. The top ten hold about two fifths of the sample, which has about 290,000 distinct CDR3 sequences, approximately 18% seen once. The sequencing input was blood. These receptors were collected from a man aged 50 to 60 with Graves' ophthalmopathy. Each CDR3 is given with its conserved first and last residue. A D gene is named only where the DNA matches it firmly. The listing skips clone size in some rows; elsewhere it reads once, few, many or a size class.

d_gene	v_gene	j_gene	abundance	CDR3nt	CDR3aa
-	TRBV6-5	TRBJ2-1	few	TGTGCCAGCAGCTACTTTTTATCTCCTAATAGCGTCCGCCCCTACAATGAGCAGTTCTTC	CASSYFLSPNSVRPYNEQFF
-	TRBV27	TRBJ1-5	few	TGTGCCAGCAGTTTAAGTCAGCCCAATCAGCCCCAGCATTTT	CASSLSQPNQPQHF
TRBD2	TRBV7-6	TRBJ2-7	few	TGTGCCAGCAGCCCCTCAGCACTAGCGGGAGGGCCCACCTACGAGCAGTACTTC	CASSPSALAGGPTYEQYF
-	TRBV28	TRBJ2-1	many	TGTGCCAGTGTTTCCGGGCCGAGCTCCTACAATGAGCAGTTCTTC	CASVSGPSSYNEQFF
-	TRBV18	TRBJ2-5	-	TGTGCCAGCTCACCGTTGCCGGGAGCGGAGACCCAGTACTTC	CASSPLPGAETQYF
-	TRBV2	TRBJ1-5	many	TGTGCCAGCAGTGGGTACAGGGACCAGCCCCAGCATTTT	CASSGYRDQPQHF
TRBD2	TRBV6-5	TRBJ2-2	few	TGTGCCAGCAGTTATGTGACTCTAGCTAGCGGGAGCGGGAGGGGGGAGCTGTTTTTT	CASSYVTLASGSGRGELFF
TRBD1	TRBV29-1	TRBJ2-2	many	TGCAGCTTCCGTACAGGGGGACGAACCGGGGAGCTGTTTTTT	CSFRTGGRTGELFF
-	TRBV7-3	TRBJ2-1	few	TGTGCCAGCAGCTTGCCAAATAGCAATGAGCAGTTCTTC	CASSLPNSNEQFF
-	TRBV30	TRBJ2-1	few	TGTGCCTGGACAGGATACCTCCCCCACAATGAGCAGTTCTTC	CAWTGYLPHNEQFF
TRBD1	TRBV28	TRBJ1-4	-	TGTGCCAGCAGCCCGACAGGGTTCCGGGAAAAACTGTTTTTT	CASSPTGFREKLFF
TRBD1	TRBV2	TRBJ2-1	many	TGTGCCAGCGGGGGACGACCGGGACAGGGACAGTTCTTC	CASGGRPGQGQFF
TRBD2	TRBV10-3	TRBJ2-5	-	TGTGCCATCAGTGGGGGAGGCGGGAGTGAGACCCAGTACTTC	CAISGGGGSETQYF
TRBD2	TRBV20-1	TRBJ2-2	-	TGCAGTGCAAGAGAGAGGATGTCGCGGGAGGAGCGCACCGGGGAGCTGTTTTTT	CSARERMSREERTGELFF
-	TRBV30	TRBJ1-5	many	TGTGCCTGGAGTTCGGGGGGAAGGCAGCCCCAGCATTTT	CAWSSGGRQPQHF
-	TRBV6-1	TRBJ1-1	many	TGTGCCAGCAGTCCCGGGACACTATCTCGGTGGACTGAAGCTTTCTTT	CASSPGTLSRWTEAFF
-	TRBV9	TRBJ2-2	few	TGTGCCAGCAGCGTAGATCGGGAGCTGTTTTTT	CASSVDRELFF
TRBD2	TRBV10-3	TRBJ2-1	many	TGTGCCATCAGTCCTATTAGCGGGAGCTCCTACAATGAGCAGTTCTTC	CAISPISGSSYNEQFF
TRBD1	TRBV20-1	TRBJ2-1	few	TGCAGCGTTGTTGTGGGACAGCCCAGTGAGCAGTTCTTC	CSVVVGQPSEQFF
-	TRBV12-3/TRBV12-4	TRBJ2-6	once	TGTGCCAGCAGGGGGCGTCCCCCCGGGGCCAACGTCCTGACTTTC	CASRGRPPGANVLTF
-	TRBV2	TRBJ1-5	-	TGTGCCAGCAGTGAAAATCTCGGCGGGGGCTGGCGCAATCAGCCCCAGCATTTT	CASSENLGGGWRNQPQHF
TRBD2	TRBV11-2	TRBJ2-3	-	TGTGCCAGCACCTATGGACTAGCGGATACGCAGTATTTT	CASTYGLADTQYF
-	TRBV20-1	TRBJ2-7	few	TGCAGTGCCAGACCCGTCGGGAAGCAGTACTTC	CSARPVGKQYF
-	TRBV5-1	TRBJ2-7	few	TGCGCCAGCAGCTTGGTAGCGCCCGGGCAGGCGTACGAGCAGTACTTC	CASSLVAPGQAYEQYF
-	TRBV7-9	TRBJ1-2	few	TGTGCCAGCAGTGGGGAGGACTATGGCTACACCTTC	CASSGEDYGYTF
-	TRBV9	TRBJ1-3	few	TGTGCCAGCAGCGGAGGCAGTCTTTCTGGAAACACCATATATTTT	CASSGGSLSGNTIYF
-	TRBV12-3/TRBV12-4	TRBJ1-2	many	TGTGCCAGCAGTAAGGCCGCGGGTAATGGCTACACCTTC	CASSKAAGNGYTF
-	TRBV15	TRBJ1-2	many	TGTGCCACCAGCAGAGGCGGGGGCCCCTATGGCTACACCTTC	CATSRGGGPYGYTF
TRBD2	TRBV7-3	TRBJ2-2	few	TGTGCCAGCAGCAGTAGCGGGAGGGTCGGTTCCGGGGAGCTGTTTTTT	CASSSSGRVGSGELFF
-	TRBV5-1	TRBJ1-2	-	TGCGCCAGCAGCCTGGGAAACGCAGCTAACTATGGCTACACCTTC	CASSLGNAANYGYTF
-	TRBV20-1	TRBJ2-6	few	TGCAGTGCTAGAGATGGGACTCGCTCTGGGGCCAACGTCCTGACTTTC	CSARDGTRSGANVLTF
TRBD2	TRBV11-3	TRBJ2-1	many	TGTGCCAGCAGCGTCCCGGGAGGACCACGCAATGAGCAGTTCTTC	CASSVPGGPRNEQFF
-	TRBV6-2/TRBV6-3	TRBJ1-1	-	TGTGCCAGCAGTTACTTGTGGGGGGGGGCAGACACTGAAGCTTTCTTT	CASSYLWGGADTEAFF
-	TRBV20-1	TRBJ2-5	few	TGCAGTGAGGCCGTCCAAGAGACCCAGTACTTC	CSEAVQETQYF
-	TRBV6-1	TRBJ1-5	many	TGTGCCACACATTCAGGGTATAGCAATCAGCCCCAGCATTTT	CATHSGYSNQPQHF
-	TRBV6-1	TRBJ2-7	few	TGTGCCAGCAGCCTGACACACGATAGCTCCTACGAGCAGTACTTC	CASSLTHDSSYEQYF
-	TRBV2	TRBJ2-7	few	TGTGCCAGCAGTGAAGCGCGAGTTGGAGAGCAGTACTTC	CASSEARVGEQYF
TRBD2	TRBV5-5	TRBJ2-7	many	TGTGCCAGCAGCTTGGGGCCGGGACTAGCGGGAGGGAAATCCTACGAGCAGTACTTC	CASSLGPGLAGGKSYEQYF
TRBD1	TRBV28	TRBJ1-2	many	TGTGCCAGCAGTTTGACGGACAGGGGAGGCTATGGCTACACCTTC	CASSLTDRGGYGYTF
-	TRBV5-4	TRBJ1-6	-	TGTGCCAGCAGCTTGGCTTCTCGAGATTCACCCCTCCACTTT	CASSLASRDSPLHF
-	TRBV11-2	TRBJ1-5	-	TGTGCCAGCAGCTTGCAGGGTGGGGTTAGCAATCAGCCCCAGCATTTT	CASSLQGGVSNQPQHF
-	TRBV19	TRBJ2-7	-	TGTGCCAGTAGTGGAAAGTACGAGCAGTACTTC	CASSGKYEQYF
-	TRBV5-1	TRBJ2-7	-	TGCGCCAGCAGCTTCGCGGGCGGTAGGGAGGAGCAGTACTTC	CASSFAGGREEQYF
-	TRBV11-2	TRBJ2-4	many	TGTGCCAGCAGCTTAGACCTCCCGTCTCGTGGTCCTATAGCCAAAAACATTCAGTACTTC	CASSLDLPSRGPIAKNIQYF
TRBD2	TRBV13	TRBJ2-1	-	TGTGCCAGCAGCTTAGTGGGGGAGGGCTCCTACAATGAGCAGTTCTTC	CASSLVGEGSYNEQFF
TRBD1	TRBV20-1	TRBJ2-7	many	TGCAGTGCTAGTGAGGACAGGGGCCTTCGGTACGAGCAGTACTTC	CSASEDRGLRYEQYF
TRBD2	TRBV6-2/TRBV6-3	TRBJ2-1	few	TGTGCCAGCAGTACCCTAGCGGGAGTCAGTGAGCAGTTCTTC	CASSTLAGVSEQFF
TRBD2	TRBV9	TRBJ2-3	many	TGTGCCAGCAGCGTTTCCGGACTAGCGGGAGTCGCAGATACGCAGTATTTT	CASSVSGLAGVADTQYF
TRBD2	TRBV11-2	TRBJ2-1	many	TGTGCCAGCAGCGCTCTCCGGACTAGCCTCAATGAGCAGTTCTTC	CASSALRTSLNEQFF
-	TRBV2	TRBJ1-3	few	TGTGCCAGCAGTGGGGACACTGGAAACACCATATATTTT	CASSGDTGNTIYF
-	TRBV6-1	TRBJ2-4	-	TGTGCCAGCAGTGGTGGCGGGACAGAGGGATCCAAAAACATTCAGTACTTC	CASSGGGTEGSKNIQYF
-	TRBV2	TRBJ1-5	many	TGTGCCAGCAGAGAACGAGGGGGGCCTGGCAATCAGCCCCAGCATTTT	CASRERGGPGNQPQHF
TRBD1	TRBV6-1	TRBJ1-2	-	TGTGCCAGCAGTGAAGAGAGGACAGGGGGCCATGGCTACACCTTC	CASSEERTGGHGYTF
-	TRBV20-1	TRBJ1-5	many	TGCAGTGCTAGAGAGGCATTTAGCAATCAGCCCCAGCATTTT	CSAREAFSNQPQHF
TRBD1	TRBV30	TRBJ1-3	-	TGTGCCTGGACGGACAGGGGGCTGAGGCTCTCTGGAAACACCATATATTTT	CAWTDRGLRLSGNTIYF
TRBD2	TRBV30	TRBJ2-2	many	TGTGCCTGGATCCGGGACTACCCGCACACCGGGGAGCTGTTTTTT	CAWIRDYPHTGELFF
-	TRBV20-1	TRBJ1-5	many	TGCAGTGCCGAGGCGGGTGGTTCAAATACCTATAGCAATCAGCCCCAGCATTTT	CSAEAGGSNTYSNQPQHF
TRBD2	TRBV28	TRBJ2-2	-	TGTGCCAGCAGTTCCGGGGGGATGGCCGGGGAGCTGTTTTTT	CASSSGGMAGELFF
TRBD1	TRBV6-5	TRBJ1-2	-	TGTGCCAGCAGTTACTCATCCCCGACAGGGCCAGGAGCGCGTGGCTACACCTTC	CASSYSSPTGPGARGYTF